This T cell receptor beta chain was identified in a study of shared clonotypes between healthy human individuals. Turning to the study itself: The donor group consisted of two women and three men, aged 18 to 49. A donor's plate count was three for CD4 naive and three for CD4 memory; CD8 naive had two and CD8 memory one. Study-wide findings and caveats: Clonotypes shared by all four sorted-subset donors had higher generation probabilities than non-shared clonotypes. Donor scarcity curtailed the genetic and exposure-history diversity represented herein.

Of note for this clone: Its antigen is as yet unknown.

Selected positively for CCR7 and CD45RO-negative, naive CD8 cells excluded terminally differentiated effector memory CD45RA+ cells. Germline loops: CDR1 WSHSY, CDR2 SAAADI. V lost 3 bases to trimming and J lost 2 bases, with 11 bases between them. The CDR3 is made up of 14 amino acids. Clones were sequenced by immunoSEQ multiplex PCR, and TCRdb holds only the in-frame ones, with some missing. This sample has more than 2 million clones, with roughly 95% found just once. The gene calls are TRBV10-2 and TRBJ2-7; D perhaps matches TRBD1 (6 bases). Sequenced material: naive CD8+ T cells sorted from blood. This TCR was sampled from a man younger than 35 in good health. The CDR3 is CASSDSGHPYEQYF. CDR3 nucleotide sequence: TGCGCCAGCAGTGATTCGGGACACCCCTACGAGCAGTACTTC.